The source of this T cell receptor beta chain is a study of blood T cells in healthy people across ages. Study-wide results and limits: PBMCs left unsorted prevented a conclusive naive versus antigen-experienced comparison.

Germline V gives CDR1 MNHEY, CDR2 SVGAGI. V was pared by 6 bases and J by 7 bases, with 15 bases between. This CDR3 has 13 amino acids. PCR was performed a second time for about 7 to 12 cycles using a sample-barcoded 5' primer and a J-beta primer mix. TCRdb ran MiXCR on the 5' RACE reads and lists one entry per CDR3 protein. The profile shows a few hundred thousand distinct CDR3 sequences, about 25% of them singletons. This clonotype was counted only a few times. What it recognizes is unknown. The sequence came from a woman in her 70s in good health. This chain links TRBV6-5 with TRBJ2-5; TRBD1 or TRBD2 may be the D gene (5 bases each). Sample: blood. This CDR3 is CASSLSGRRTQYF. In nucleotides, the CDR3 is TGTGCCAGCAGCCTCTCGGGGCGGCGGACCCAGTACTTC.